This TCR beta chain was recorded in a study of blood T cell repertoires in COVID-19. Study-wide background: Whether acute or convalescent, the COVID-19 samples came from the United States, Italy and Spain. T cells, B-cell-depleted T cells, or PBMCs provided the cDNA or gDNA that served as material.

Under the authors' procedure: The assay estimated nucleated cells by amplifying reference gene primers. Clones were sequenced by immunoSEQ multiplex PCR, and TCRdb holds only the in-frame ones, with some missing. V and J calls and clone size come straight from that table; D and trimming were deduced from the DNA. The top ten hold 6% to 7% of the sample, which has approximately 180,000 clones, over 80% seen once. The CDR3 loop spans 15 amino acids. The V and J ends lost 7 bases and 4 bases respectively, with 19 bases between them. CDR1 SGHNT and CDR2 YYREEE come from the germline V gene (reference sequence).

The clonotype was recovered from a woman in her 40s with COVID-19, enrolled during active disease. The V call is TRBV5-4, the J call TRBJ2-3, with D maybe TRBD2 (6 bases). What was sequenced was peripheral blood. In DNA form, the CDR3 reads TGTGCCAGCCGTAGACCTGGGGCTAGCGCAGATACGCAGTATTTT. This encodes CASRRPGASADTQYF.